This T cell receptor beta chain was identified during a study of blood T cell repertoires in COVID-19. The overall study: Samples taken during acute and convalescent COVID-19 were collected in the United States, Italy and Spain. T cells, B-cell-depleted T cells, or PBMCs supplied cDNA or gDNA.

V lost 0 bases to trimming and J lost 0 bases, with 9 bases between them. The CDR3 sequence is 16 residues long. Germline V gene data show CDR1 as SGDLS and CDR2 as YYNGEE. In the original processing: Researchers report that nucleated cell counts were estimated from reference gene primer amplification. Generated by immunoSEQ multiplex PCR, the TCRdb table keeps only in-frame clones and is missing some. That table gives V, J and clone size, and the DNA gave D and trimming. The table shows about 150,000 clones, with roughly 90% occurring only once. The sequenced sample consisted of peripheral blood. The receptor comes from a human donor in a cohort sampled during active COVID-19. The rearrangement uses TRBV9 and TRBJ1-4, with no clear D. CDR3 loop: CASSVGARATNEKLFF. The CDR3 DNA sequence: TGTGCCAGCAGCGTAGGAGCTCGGGCAACTAATGAAAAACTGTTTTTT.